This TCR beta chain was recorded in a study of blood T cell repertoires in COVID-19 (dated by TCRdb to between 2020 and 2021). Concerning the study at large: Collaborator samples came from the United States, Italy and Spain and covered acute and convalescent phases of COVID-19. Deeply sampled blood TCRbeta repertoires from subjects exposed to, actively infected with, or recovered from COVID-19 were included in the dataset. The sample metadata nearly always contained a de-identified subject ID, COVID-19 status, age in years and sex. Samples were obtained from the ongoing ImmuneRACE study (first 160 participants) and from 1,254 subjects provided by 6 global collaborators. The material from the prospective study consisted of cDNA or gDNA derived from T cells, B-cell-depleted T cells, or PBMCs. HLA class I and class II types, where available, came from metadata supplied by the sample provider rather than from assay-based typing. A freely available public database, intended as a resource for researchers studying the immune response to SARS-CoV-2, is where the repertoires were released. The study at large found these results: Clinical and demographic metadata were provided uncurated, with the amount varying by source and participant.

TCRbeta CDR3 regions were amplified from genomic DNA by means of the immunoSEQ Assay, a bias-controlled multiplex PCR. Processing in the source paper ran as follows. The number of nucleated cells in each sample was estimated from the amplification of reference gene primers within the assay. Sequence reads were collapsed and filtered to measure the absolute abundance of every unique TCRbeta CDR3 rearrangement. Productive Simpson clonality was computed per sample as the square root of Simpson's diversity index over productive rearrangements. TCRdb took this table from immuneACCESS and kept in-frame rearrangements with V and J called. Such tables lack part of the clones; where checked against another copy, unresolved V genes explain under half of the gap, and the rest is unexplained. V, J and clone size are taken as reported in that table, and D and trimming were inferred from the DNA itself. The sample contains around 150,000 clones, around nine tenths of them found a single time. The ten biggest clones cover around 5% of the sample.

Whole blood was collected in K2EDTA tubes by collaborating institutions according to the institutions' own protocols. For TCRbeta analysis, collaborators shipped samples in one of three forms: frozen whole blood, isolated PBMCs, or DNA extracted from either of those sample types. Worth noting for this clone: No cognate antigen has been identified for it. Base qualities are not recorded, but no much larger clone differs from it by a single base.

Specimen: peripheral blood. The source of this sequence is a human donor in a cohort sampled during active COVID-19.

At the DNA level, the sequence is TGTGCCAGCAGCTCGTTGACAGATACGCAGTATTTT. This encodes CASSSLTDTQYF. In this chain, TRBV7-8 is recombined with TRBJ2-3; the D gene cannot be resolved reliably. From a lookup of the germline V gene, CDR1 and CDR2 are SGHVS and FQNEAQ. V is pared back by 4 bases and J by 3 bases, with 5 bases lying between the germline termini. Inclusive of the bounding cysteine and phenylalanine, the CDR3 is 12 residues long. Here the CDR3 DNA is all that survives: 36 bases in frame from base 1.